This T cell receptor (beta chain) originates from a study of a mutant IDH1 vaccine in newly diagnosed glioma (dated by TCRdb to the early 2020s). Broadly, across the study: Eight vaccinations were administered to patients in weeks 1, 3, 5, 7, 11, 15, 19 and 23, corresponding to visits V03 through V10. Before enrollment, most patients had been given radiochemotherapy with temozolomide as standard therapy, while the rest had received either radiotherapy alone or temozolomide alone. Peripheral blood was drawn at six visits: V03 (baseline), V05, V07, V10, V12 and V13. The 30 to 40 treated patients were approximately 60% male and 37.5% female, with a mean age of roughly 42 years. Longitudinal TCRB deep sequencing was performed for about 25 treated patients wherever samples were available for exploratory analyses. Vaccination was initiated 4-6 weeks after radiotherapy alone, or concurrently with temozolomide cycles in the chemotherapy-containing groups. The full study reports these points: Pseudoprogression appeared unrelated to alterations in the top peripheral T cell clonotypes detected by TCRB sequencing. Across multiple MHC alleles, vaccine-induced immune responses were seen in around 93% of patients. PBMC samples for TCRB deep sequencing were selected based on availability. The authors noted that analyses of patient blood samples could not be reproduced because of sample limitations.

The sample's time point, from its label and the paper: week 23, last vaccination. Each vaccine dose, consisting of 300 ug of a 20-mer mutant IDH1 peptide in Montanide, was administered subcutaneously with topical imiquimod. Donors had newly diagnosed WHO grade 3 or 4 IDH1-mutant astrocytomas with loss of nuclear ATRX. The samples were drawn from NOA16, a multicentre, single-arm, open-label phase I trial in Germany that tested a mutant IDH1 peptide vaccine in humans for the first time. Genomic DNA for TCRB sequencing was extracted from EDTA blood using the DNeasy Blood and Tissue Kit. The CDR3 covers 15 residues, taking in both the cysteine and the phenylalanine. Of the read, only the CDR3 DNA is kept; its 45 bases are in frame from base 1. Taken from the germline V gene (reference sequence), the CDR1 and CDR2 loops are WNHNN and SYGVQD. Unmatched junction bases come to 8, with V trimmed by 3 bases and J by 7 bases.

This clone was detected a few times. Its antigen remains unidentified. Base qualities are not provided; no much larger clone lies one nucleotide away. Receptors were amplified or captured by the immunoSEQ multiplex PCR assay. Rearranged TCR beta chain sequences were amplified using the hsTCRB Kit according to the manufacturer's protocol. Sequencing of TCRB libraries was carried out on an Illumina MiSeq. The source study handled its data this way. Demultiplexing, trimming and gene mapping were performed with the kit vendor's proprietary platform. TCRdb carries this immuneACCESS record with in-frame sequences only. Its versions omit some clonotypes, under half of them owing to an unresolved V gene in the studies checked, with the rest unexplained. V, J and clone size reflect that table, while D and trimming were determined from the DNA. For this sample there are about 67,000 clones; approximately 80% appear just once. 10% to 15% of the sample is held by the ten biggest clonotypes.

The sequence derives from a man aged 18 to 29 with glioma. The specimen comprised PBMCs, sampled from a glioma patient whose treatment included an IDH1 peptide vaccine. The chain employs TRBV10-1 and TRBJ1-5, with 8 bases aligning to TRBD1. Read as DNA, the sequence is TGCGCCAGCAGTGAATGGACAGGGAGTCGGCAGCCCCAGCATTTT. It is translated as CASSEWTGSRQPQHF.